These 10 T cell receptor beta chains were sequenced from one sample in a study of shared clonotypes between healthy human individuals (dated by TCRdb to the early 2020s). Library creation used the immunoSEQ multiplex PCR assay. TCRdb holds this immuneACCESS table with in-frame rearrangements only. Some clones are missing; in checked studies, unresolved V genes explain under half, and the rest has no known cause. The sample yields roughly 2,500,000 clones; 93% were counted once. The ten biggest clones cover roughly 0.39% of the sample. Sequences were obtained from naive CD4+ T cells from PBMCs. The sample's cell subset or site label, decoded: CD45RA+ positively selected. These receptors came from a man aged 18 to 30 in good health. Some clones in this sample may be carry-over from other donors' samples.

J is TRBJ2-7 and V is TRBV5-1; D is unresolved. CDR3 length equals 14 residues. Germline values: CDR1 SGHRS, CDR2 YFSETQ. Trimming stripped 1 base from V and 0 bases from J, with 8 bases between. This CDR3 is CASSLNPPSYEQYF. DNA of the CDR3: TGCGCCAGCAGCTTGAACCCGCCCTCCTACGAGCAGTACTTC. The full variable domain, its missing parts supplied by reference TRBV5-1 and TRBJ2-7, is KAGVTQTPRYLIKTRGQQVTLSCSPISGHRSVSWYQQTPGQGLQFLFEYFSETQRNKGNFPGRFSGRQFSNSRSEMNVSTLELGDSALYLCASSLNPPSYEQYFGPGTRLTVT.

The chain has TRBV10-3 and TRBJ1-4, with D maybe TRBD1 (5 bases). Germline loops: CDR1 ENHRY, CDR2 SYGVKD. CDR3 length equals 15 residues. V was trimmed by 0 bases and J by 5 bases, leaving 10 bases between them. Here the CDR3 DNA reads TGTGCCATCAGTGAGTCGGGGCTTAAGAATGAAAAACTGTTTTTT. It specifies CAISESGLKNEKLFF.

The V gene is TRBV5-5, the J gene TRBJ1-4, with D perhaps TRBD1 (5 bases). CDR1 SGHKS and CDR2 YYEKEE come from the germline V gene (reference sequence). The CDR3 is 17 amino acids. Trimming took off 4 bases at V and 0 bases at J, with 16 bases between the two ends. Written as DNA, the CDR3 is TGTGCCAGCAGCCCGGAGGGAGGGGCGGCAACTAATGAAAAACTGTTTTTT. This translates into CASSPEGGAATNEKLFF. Looking up the rest from reference TRBV5-5 and TRBJ1-4 gives the full variable domain: DAGVTQSPTHLIKTRGQQVTLRCSPISGHKSVSWYQQVLGQGPQFIFQYYEKEERGRGNFPDRFSARQFPNYSSELNVNALLLGDSALYLCASSPEGGAATNEKLFFGSGTQLSVL.

The genes are TRBV28 and TRBJ2-1, with TRBD2 identical over 9 bases. Germline loops: CDR1 MDHEN, CDR2 SYDVKM. This CDR3 region has 15 residues. The V gene end was trimmed by 4 bases and the J gene end by 5 bases; junction bases not matched to a gene: 6. CDR3 loop: CASSYAGGPHNEQFF. The CDR3 DNA reads TGTGCCAGCAGTTACGCGGGAGGGCCCCACAATGAGCAGTTCTTC.

This clone turned up a few times. V and J are TRBV6-5 and TRBJ1-5; no clear D gene. Trimming took 0 bases from V and 5 from J, leaving 8 bases between them. Germline-derived CDR1 and CDR2 are MNHEY and SVGAGI. The CDR3 consists of 14 residues. The CDR3 region is CASSYSGWDQPQHF. The CDR3 DNA reads as TGTGCCAGCAGTTACTCGGGGTGGGATCAGCCCCAGCATTTT.

To note about this clone: Other DNA variants within this sample encode the same CDR3. The chain links TRBV7-2 to TRBJ1-1, with 8 bases lining up with TRBD1. Germline assignment: CDR1 SGHTA and CDR2 FQGNSA. The J segment lost 4 bases and the V segment lost 4 bases, leaving 5 bases of the junction unmatched. The CDR3 loop spans 14 amino acids. The chain's CDR3 is CASSSQGEGTEAFF. The CDR3 nucleotides read TGTGCCAGCAGCTCACAGGGGGAGGGCACTGAAGCTTTCTTT.

The V gene is TRBV11-3, the J gene TRBJ1-1; no definite D call. The germline V gene has CDR1 SGHNT and CDR2 YENEEA. The CDR3 length is 13 residues. Trimming pared 3 bases from V and 2 bases from J, leaving 7 bases between. CDR3 region: CASSFIANTEAFF. DNA for the CDR3: TGTGCCAGCAGCTTTATTGCCAACACTGAAGCTTTCTTT.

Comment on this clone: This sample also contains other DNA sequences that code for the same CDR3. The chain recombines TRBV5-1 with TRBJ1-1; perhaps TRBD1 as D (6 bases). V was shortened by 0 bases and J by 2 bases, with 11 bases between the two germline ends. Germline V gives CDR1 SGHRS, CDR2 YFSETQ. The CDR3 is 15 residues long. CDR3 nucleotide sequence: TGCGCCAGCAGCTTGGATCCGGGGACAAACACTGAAGCTTTCTTT. It encodes CASSLDPGTNTEAFF.

The rearrangement joins TRBV2 to TRBJ2-3, with TRBD1 matching over 7 bases. Germline-derived CDR1 and CDR2 are SNHLY and FYNNEI. V dropped 9 bases and J dropped 3; count of bases not matched to a gene: 6. This CDR3 spans 13 amino acids. The CDR3 DNA reads TGTGCCAGTCGATCCAGGGGGACAGATACGCAGTATTTT. It codes for CASRSRGTDTQYF.

J is TRBJ2-3 and V is TRBV6-1, with a possible D match to TRBD2 (5 bases). Deletions cut 0 bases from V and 2 bases from J, with 9 bases between. Germline lookup yields CDR1 MNHNS and CDR2 SASEGT. This CDR3 region has 15 residues. CDR3 amino acids: CASSEALTTTDTQYF. CDR3 DNA sequence: TGTGCCAGCAGTGAAGCGCTGACTACCACAGATACGCAGTATTTT.